The following is a T cell receptor (beta chain) sequence with its context. Its antigen remains unknown. The germline CDR1 and CDR2 sequences are SGHTA and FQGNSA. The CDR3 is 12 residues long. Trimming shortened V by 6 bases and J by 4 bases, and 8 bases separated the two germline ends. This record comes from a study of blood T cells in healthy people across ages. General observations from the study: For the donors, CMV status was unknown and possibly confounded expanded clonotype changes. Age brought a roughly linear fall in TCR beta diversity measured per million T cells.

Then a second PCR, running roughly 7 to 11 cycles, was carried out with a sample-barcoded 5' primer and a J-beta primer mix. Via MiXCR, TCRdb re-called the 5' RACE reads, giving one row per CDR3 protein. The sample holds 700,000 to 1,000,000 distinct CDR3 sequences, around 45% seen once. The sample consisted of blood. The V gene is TRBV7-2, the J gene TRBJ2-3, with D unclear. This sequence was found in a man in his fifties or sixties in good health. The CDR3 here is CASSAKADTQYF. The CDR3 DNA reads TGTGCCAGCAGTGCGAAAGCAGATACGCAGTATTTT.